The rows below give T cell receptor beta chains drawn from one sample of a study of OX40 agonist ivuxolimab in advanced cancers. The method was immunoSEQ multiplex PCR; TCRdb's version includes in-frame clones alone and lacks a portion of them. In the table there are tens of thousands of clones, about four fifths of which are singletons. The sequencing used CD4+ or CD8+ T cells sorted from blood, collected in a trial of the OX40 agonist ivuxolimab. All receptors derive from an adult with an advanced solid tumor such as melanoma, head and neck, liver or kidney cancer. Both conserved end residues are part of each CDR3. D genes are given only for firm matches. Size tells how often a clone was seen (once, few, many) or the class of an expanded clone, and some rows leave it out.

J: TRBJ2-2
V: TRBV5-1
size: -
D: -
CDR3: CASSSAGTGTGELFF
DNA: TGCGCCAGCAGCTCAGCCGGGACGGGGACCGGGGAGCTGTTTTTT

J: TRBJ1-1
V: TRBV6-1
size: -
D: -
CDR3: CASGRGRNTEAFF
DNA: TGTGCCAGCGGACGGGGCCGGAACACTGAAGCTTTCTTT

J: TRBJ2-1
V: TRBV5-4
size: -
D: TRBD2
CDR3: CASSLASGRSYNEQFF
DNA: TGTGCCAGCAGCTTGGCTAGCGGGAGGTCATACAATGAGCAGTTCTTC

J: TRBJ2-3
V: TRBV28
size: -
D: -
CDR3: CASTSGPGGADTQYF
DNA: TGTGCCAGCACCTCGGGACCGGGTGGCGCAGATACGCAGTATTTT

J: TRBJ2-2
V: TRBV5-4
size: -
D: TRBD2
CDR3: CASSLDPPGGAGELFF
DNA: TGTGCCAGCAGCTTGGATCCCCCCGGGGGGGCCGGGGAGCTGTTTTTT

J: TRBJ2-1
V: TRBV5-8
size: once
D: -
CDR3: CASSAVPDGDNEQFF
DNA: TGTGCCAGCAGCGCCGTGCCCGATGGGGACAATGAGCAGTTCTTC

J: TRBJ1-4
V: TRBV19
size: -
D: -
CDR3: CASSIGGRTNEKLFF
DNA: TGTGCCAGTAGTATTGGCGGTAGAACTAATGAAAAACTGTTTTTT

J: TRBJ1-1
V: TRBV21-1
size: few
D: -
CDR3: CASASEYTEAFF
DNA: TGTGCCAGCGCCTCTGAATACACTGAAGCTTTCTTT

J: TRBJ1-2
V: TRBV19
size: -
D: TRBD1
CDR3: CASSVSPGTGQDYGYTF
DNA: TGTGCCAGTAGTGTGTCGCCCGGGACAGGGCAAGACTATGGCTACACCTTC

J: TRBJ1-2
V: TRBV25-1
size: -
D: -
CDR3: CASTRTPGRGYTF
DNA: TGTGCCAGCACCCGGACCCCGGGCAGGGGCTACACCTTC

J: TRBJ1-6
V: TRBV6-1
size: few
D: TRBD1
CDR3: CASRDRENSPLHF
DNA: TGTGCCAGCAGGGACAGGGAAAATTCACCCCTCCACTTT

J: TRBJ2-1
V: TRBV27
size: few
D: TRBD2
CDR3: CASSSPSGSGYNEQFF
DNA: TGTGCCAGCAGTTCCCCATCGGGTAGCGGGTACAATGAGCAGTTCTTC

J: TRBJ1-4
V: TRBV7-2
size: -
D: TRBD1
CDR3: CASSLSGGGEKLFF
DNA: TGTGCCAGCAGCTTATCAGGGGGAGGTGAAAAACTGTTTTTT

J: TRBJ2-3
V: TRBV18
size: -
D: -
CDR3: CASSPTGPGTDTQYF
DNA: TGTGCCAGCTCACCAACGGGACCCGGCACAGATACGCAGTATTTT

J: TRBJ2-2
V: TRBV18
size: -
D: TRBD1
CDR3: CASSLDRAAGELFF
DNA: TGTGCCAGCTCACTTGACAGGGCCGCCGGGGAGCTGTTTTTT

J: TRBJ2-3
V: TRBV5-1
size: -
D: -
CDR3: CASTPLGGLNTDTQYF
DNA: TGCGCCAGCACCCCACTCGGGGGGCTAAACACAGATACGCAGTATTTT

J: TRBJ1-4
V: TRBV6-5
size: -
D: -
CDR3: CASSPTATNEKLFF
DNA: TGTGCCAGCAGCCCAACCGCAACTAATGAAAAACTGTTTTTT

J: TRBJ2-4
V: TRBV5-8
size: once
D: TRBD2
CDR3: CASSRGVGPGPKNIQYF
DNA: TGTGCCAGCAGCCGGGGGGTGGGGCCCGGTCCCAAAAACATTCAGTACTTC

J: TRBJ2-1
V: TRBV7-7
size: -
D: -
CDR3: CASSPTAYNEQFF
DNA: TGTGCCAGCAGCCCGACAGCATACAATGAGCAGTTCTTC